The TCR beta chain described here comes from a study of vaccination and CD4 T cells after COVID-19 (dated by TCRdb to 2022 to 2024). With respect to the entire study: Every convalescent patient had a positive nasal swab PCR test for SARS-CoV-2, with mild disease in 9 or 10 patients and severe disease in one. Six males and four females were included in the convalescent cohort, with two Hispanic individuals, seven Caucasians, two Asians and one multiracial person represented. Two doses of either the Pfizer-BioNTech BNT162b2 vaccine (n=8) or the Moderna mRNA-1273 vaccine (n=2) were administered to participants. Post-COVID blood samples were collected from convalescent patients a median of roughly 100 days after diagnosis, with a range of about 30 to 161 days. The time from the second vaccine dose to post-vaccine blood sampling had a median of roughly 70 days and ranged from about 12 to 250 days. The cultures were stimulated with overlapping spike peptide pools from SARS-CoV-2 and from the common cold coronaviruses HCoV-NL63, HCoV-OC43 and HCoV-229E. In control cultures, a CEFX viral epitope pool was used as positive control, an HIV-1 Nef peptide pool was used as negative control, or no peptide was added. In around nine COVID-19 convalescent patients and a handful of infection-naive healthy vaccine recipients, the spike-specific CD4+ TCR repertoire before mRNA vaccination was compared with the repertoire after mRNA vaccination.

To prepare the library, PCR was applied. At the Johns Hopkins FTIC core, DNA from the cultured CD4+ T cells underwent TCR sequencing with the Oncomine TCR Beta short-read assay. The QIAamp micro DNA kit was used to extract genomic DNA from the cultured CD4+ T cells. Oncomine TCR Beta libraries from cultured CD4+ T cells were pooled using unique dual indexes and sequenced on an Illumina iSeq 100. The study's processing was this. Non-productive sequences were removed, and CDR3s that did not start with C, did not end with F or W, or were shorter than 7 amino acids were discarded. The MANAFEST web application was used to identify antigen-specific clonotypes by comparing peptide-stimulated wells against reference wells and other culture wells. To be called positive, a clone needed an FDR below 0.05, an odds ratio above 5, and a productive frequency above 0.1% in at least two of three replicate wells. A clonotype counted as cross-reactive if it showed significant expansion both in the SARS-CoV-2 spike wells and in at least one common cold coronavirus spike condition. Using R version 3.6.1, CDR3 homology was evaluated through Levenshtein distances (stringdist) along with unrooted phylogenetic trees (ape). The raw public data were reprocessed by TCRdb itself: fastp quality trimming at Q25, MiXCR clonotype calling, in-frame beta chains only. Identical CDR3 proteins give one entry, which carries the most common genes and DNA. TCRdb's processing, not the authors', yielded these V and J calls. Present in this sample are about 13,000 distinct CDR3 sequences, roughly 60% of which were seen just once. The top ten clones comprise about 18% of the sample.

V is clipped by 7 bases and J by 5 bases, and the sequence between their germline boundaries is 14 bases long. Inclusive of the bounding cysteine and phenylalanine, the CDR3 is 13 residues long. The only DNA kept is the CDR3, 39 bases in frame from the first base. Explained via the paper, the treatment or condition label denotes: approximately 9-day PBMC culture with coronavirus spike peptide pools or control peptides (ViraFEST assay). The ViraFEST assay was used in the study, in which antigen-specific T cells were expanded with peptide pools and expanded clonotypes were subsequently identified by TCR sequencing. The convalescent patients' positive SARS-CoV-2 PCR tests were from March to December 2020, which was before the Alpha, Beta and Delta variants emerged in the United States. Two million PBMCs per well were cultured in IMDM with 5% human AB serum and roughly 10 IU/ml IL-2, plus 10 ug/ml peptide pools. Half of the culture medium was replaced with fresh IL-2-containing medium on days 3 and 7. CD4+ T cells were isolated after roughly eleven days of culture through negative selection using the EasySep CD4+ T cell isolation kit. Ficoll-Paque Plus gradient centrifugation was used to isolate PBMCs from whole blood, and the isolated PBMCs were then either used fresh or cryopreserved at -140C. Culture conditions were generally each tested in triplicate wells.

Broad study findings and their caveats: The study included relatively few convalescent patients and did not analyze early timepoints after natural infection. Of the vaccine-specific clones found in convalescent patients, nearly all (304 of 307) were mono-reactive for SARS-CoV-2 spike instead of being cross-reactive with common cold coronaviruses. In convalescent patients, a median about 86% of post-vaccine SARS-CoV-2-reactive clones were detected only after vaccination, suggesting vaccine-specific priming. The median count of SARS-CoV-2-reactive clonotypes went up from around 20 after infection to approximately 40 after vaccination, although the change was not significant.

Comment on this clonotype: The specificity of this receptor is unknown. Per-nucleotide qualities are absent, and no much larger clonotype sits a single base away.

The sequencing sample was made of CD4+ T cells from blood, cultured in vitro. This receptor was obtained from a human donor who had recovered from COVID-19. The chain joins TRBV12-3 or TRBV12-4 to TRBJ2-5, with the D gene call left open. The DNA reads TGTGCCAGCACCTTCCGGTCCCGGGAGACCCAGTACTTC. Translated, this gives CASTFRSRETQYF.